This T cell receptor (beta chain) was retrieved from a study of control samples from healthy donors and cancer patients. Assay used: immunoSEQ multiplex PCR; TCRdb lists only in-frame clones, some missing. The sample includes under 300,000 clones, over 75% of them seen just once. CDR3 length equals 14 residues. Germline V CDR1 and CDR2: SGHRS, YFSETQ. After removal of 4 bases from V and 5 bases from J, the junction contained 5 bases not matched to a gene. The sequenced material came from PBMCs. The receptor was isolated from a woman aged 55-69 years with lung cancer. V is TRBV5-1 and J is TRBJ2-7, with 11 nucleotides matching TRBD1. CDR3 loop: CASSPGTGGNEQYF. As DNA, the CDR3 is TGCGCCAGCAGCCCCGGGACAGGGGGAAACGAGCAGTACTTC.